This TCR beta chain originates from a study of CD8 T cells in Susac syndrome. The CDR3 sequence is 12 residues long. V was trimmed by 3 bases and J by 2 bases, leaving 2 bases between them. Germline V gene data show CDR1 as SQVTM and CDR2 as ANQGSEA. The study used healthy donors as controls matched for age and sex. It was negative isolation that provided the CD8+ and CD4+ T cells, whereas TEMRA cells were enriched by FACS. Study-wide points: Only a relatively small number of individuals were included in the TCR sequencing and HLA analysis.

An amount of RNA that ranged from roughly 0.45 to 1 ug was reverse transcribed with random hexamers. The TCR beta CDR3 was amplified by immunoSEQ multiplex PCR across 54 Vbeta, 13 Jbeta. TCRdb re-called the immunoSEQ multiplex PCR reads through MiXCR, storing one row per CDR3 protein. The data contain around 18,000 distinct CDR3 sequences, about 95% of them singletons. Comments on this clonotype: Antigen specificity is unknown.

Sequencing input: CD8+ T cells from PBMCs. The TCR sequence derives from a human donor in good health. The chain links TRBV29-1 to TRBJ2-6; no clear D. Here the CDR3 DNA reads TGCAGCGTTGACCCTGGGGCCAACGTCCTGACTTTC. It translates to CSVDPGANVLTF. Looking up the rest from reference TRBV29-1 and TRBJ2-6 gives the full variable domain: SAVISQKPSRDICQRGTSLTIQCQVDSQVTMMFWYRQQPGQSLTLIATANQGSEATYESGFVIDKFPISRPNLTFSTLTVSNMSPEDSSIYLCSVDPGANVLTFGAGSRLTVL.